This section outlines one TCR beta chain sequence together with its context. What it recognizes is unknown. This table comes from immunoSEQ multiplex PCR, and its TCRdb copy is limited to in-frame clones, with some not included. The profile shows approximately 110,000 clones, 88% of them singletons. The sample is drawn from a study of T cell responses to AZD1222 COVID-19 vaccine. Notes on the study in general: Spike was spanned by vaccine-associated CD4 TCRs, which were dominant at 160-218 and 743-854. Clonal diversity may have been underestimated, and the donors were mostly white British, with more females than males. Repertoires in all cases were sampled only once the peak T cell response had passed.

The CDR3 has 13 amino acids. V lost 5 bases and J 3 bases, leaving 10 bases between the germline ends. CDR1 is MNHEY and CDR2 is SMNVEV in the germline V gene (reference sequence). The sequences come from peripheral blood, collected on day 0 of AZD1222 vaccination. V gene TRBV27 combines with J gene TRBJ1-2, with a weak D call TRBD1 (5 bases). This sequence originates from an adult in good health. The CDR3 nucleotides are TGTGCCAGCAGTCCCGGGGGTCACTATGGCTACACCTTC. Translation: CASSPGGHYGYTF.